This T cell receptor beta chain was captured in a study of blood T cell repertoires in COVID-19. Study overall: Acute and convalescent COVID-19 specimens originated in the United States, Italy and Spain.

Trimming left V 4 bases short and J 6 bases short, with 6 bases between. This CDR3 contains 11 residues. CDR1 is SNHLY and CDR2 is FYNNEI in the germline V gene. How the authors handled the data: By means of reference gene primer amplification, nucleated cell counts were estimated. Sequenced by immunoSEQ multiplex PCR; TCRdb stores in-frame clones only, minus some. D and trimming come from the DNA, and the V and J calls and clone size come from that table. Here the sample spans a few hundred thousand clones, approximately 85% being singletons. What was sequenced was PBMCs or T cells enriched from blood (not recorded which). The gene calls are TRBV2 and TRBJ1-2; no firm D call. This clonotype was sampled from a woman aged 25 to 39 who had recovered from COVID-19. The CDR3 here is CASSGVNGYTF. CDR3 nucleotides: TGTGCCAGCAGTGGCGTTAATGGCTACACCTTC.